These 29 T cell receptor beta chains share one sample of origin, sequenced in a study of T cell responses to AZD1222 COVID-19 vaccine. Using immunoSEQ multiplex PCR, the repertoire was profiled, and TCRdb retains in-frame clones only, with some absent. The table includes some 130,000 clones, roughly 90% detected once. The starting material was peripheral blood, obtained on day 0 of AZD1222 vaccination. All receptors derive from an adult in good health.

The gene calls are TRBV21-1 and TRBJ1-5; TRBD1 is the table's D call, not checked against the DNA. TRBV21-1 is listed as a pseudogene. The CDR3 length is 15 residues. CDR3 sequence (DNA): TGTGCCAGCAGCAAAGAGGACAAACCGAATCAGCCCCAGCATTTT. Protein: CASSKEDKPNQPQHF.

The chain recombines TRBV28 with TRBJ2-2, with D maybe TRBD2 (5 bases). Germline-derived CDR1 and CDR2 are MDHEN and SYDVKM. V lost 6 bases, J lost 0 bases, and 14 bases lay in between. The CDR3 is 16 residues long. CDR3 DNA: TGTGCCAGCAGCTTTTGGACTGACGCGAACACCGGGGAGCTGTTTTTT. Its translation is CASSFWTDANTGELFF. Combining the CDR3 with reference TRBV28 and TRBJ2-2 gives the whole variable domain DVKVTQSSRYLVKRTGEKVFLECVQDMDHENMFWYRQDPGLGLRLIYFSYDVKMKEKGDIPEGYSVSREKKERFSLILESASTNQTSMYLCASSFWTDANTGELFFGEGSRLTVL.

V is TRBV6-6 and J is TRBJ1-5; D unresolved. Trimming stripped 3 bases from V and 7 bases from J, with 13 bases between. The CDR3 consists of 14 residues. CDR1 is MNHNY, CDR2 SVGAGI, per germline (reference sequence). DNA of the CDR3: TGTGCCAGCAGTTATCCGGGAGGCGGGCAGCCCCAGCATTTT. This translates into CASSYPGGGQPQHF.

The J gene is TRBJ2-5, the V gene TRBV7-8; the match to TRBD2 covers 7 bases. Germline-derived CDR1 and CDR2 are SGHVS and FQNEAQ. V was pared by 6 bases and J by 3 bases, with 4 bases of the junction left unmatched. The CDR3 extends over 13 amino acids. In DNA form, the CDR3 reads TGTGCCAGCAGATTGCGGGGGAAAGAGACCCAGTACTTC. Its protein is CASRLRGKETQYF.

This chain connects TRBV4-1 to TRBJ2-7; the D gene is possibly TRBD2 (6 bases). Germline values: CDR1 MGHRA, CDR2 YSYEKL. This CDR3 contains 15 residues. The V end was cut by 2 bases, the J end by 0 bases, with 11 bases between. The CDR3 DNA reads TGCGCCAGCAGCCAATTGGCGGGGAGCTCCTACGAGCAGTACTTC. Translation gives CASSQLAGSSYEQYF.

V and J are TRBV6-1 and TRBJ1-5, with unresolved D. Between the trimmed V and J ends, which lost 1 base and 4 bases, there was a span of 8 bases. The germline V gene has CDR1 MNHNS and CDR2 SASEGT. The CDR3 is 14 residues long. Written as DNA, the CDR3 is TGTGCCAGCAGTGAAGTCCCCGTTAATCAGCCCCAGCATTTT. Its protein product is CASSEVPVNQPQHF.

V and J are TRBV14 and TRBJ1-6; D might be TRBD1 (5 bases). The germline V gene encodes CDR1 SGHDN and CDR2 FVKESK. This CDR3 has 16 amino acids. Trimming removed 3 bases at V and 14 bases at J, with 23 bases between. The CDR3 is CASSHQPPITGGALHF. In DNA, the CDR3 is TGTGCCAGCAGCCATCAGCCCCCGATTACGGGGGGAGCCCTCCACTTT.

The chain has TRBV5-6 and TRBJ1-2, with 7 bases matching TRBD1. The length of the CDR3 is 13 residues. Germline V gene sequence: CDR1 SGHDT, CDR2 YYEEEE. Unmatched junction bases numbered 11, after V lost 1 base and J lost 14 bases. The CDR3 sequence: CASSLMAATGSTF. The CDR3 nucleotides are TGTGCCAGCAGCTTGATGGCTGCGACAGGGTCGACCTTC.

This chain uses TRBV5-4 with TRBJ1-1; 9 bases are a match to TRBD1. This CDR3 region has 15 residues. CDR1 is SGHNT, CDR2 YYREEE, per germline (reference sequence). V lost 4 bases, J lost 6 bases, and 10 bases stayed unmatched. Here the CDR3 reads CASSRRDRDYPEAFF. The CDR3, as DNA: TGTGCCAGCAGCCGCCGGGACAGGGATTACCCTGAAGCTTTCTTT.

The CDR3 is CASSLQANTGELFF. CDR3 coding DNA: TGTGCCAGCAGCTTACAAGCAAACACCGGGGAGCTGTTTTTT. V is TRBV7-2 and J is TRBJ2-2, with D uncertain. The V and J ends lost 2 bases and 2 bases respectively, with 6 bases between them. This CDR3 spans 14 amino acids. CDR1 is SGHTA, CDR2 FQGNSA, per germline.

This clone has only one observation. The chain employs TRBV7-9 and TRBJ2-7, with a possible D match to TRBD2 (5 bases). The CDR3 consists of 12 residues. Germline V gene data show CDR1 as SEHNR and CDR2 as FQNEAQ (reference sequence). Trimming took 4 bases from V and 3 from J, leaving 7 bases between them. CDR3 bases: TGTGCCAGCAGCTCGGGGATCTACGAGCAGTACTTC. Translating gives CASSSGIYEQYF.

The chain couples TRBV6-1 to TRBJ1-1; tentative D call: TRBD1 (6 bases). The germline V gene has CDR1 MNHNS and CDR2 SASEGT. The CDR3 spans 17 residues. V was clipped by 1 base and J by 1 base, with 16 bases between them. CDR3 sequence (DNA): TGTGCCAGCAGTGAAGACACAGGGTTCGACACGAACACTGAAGCTTTCTTT. Encoded protein: CASSEDTGFDTNTEAFF.

The gene calls are TRBV25-1 and TRBJ1-5; D unresolved. CDR3 length: 15 amino acids. Trimming removed 6 bases at V and 2 bases at J, with 14 bases between. CDR1 is MGHDK and CDR2 is SYGVNS in the germline V gene. CDR3 amino acids: CASSWGLRGNQPQHF. The CDR3 nucleotides are TGTGCCAGCAGCTGGGGTCTTCGGGGCAATCAGCCCCAGCATTTT. The full variable domain, its missing parts supplied by reference TRBV25-1 and TRBJ1-5, is EADIYQTPRYLVIGTGKKITLECSQTMGHDKMYWYQQDPGMELHLIHYSYGVNSTEKGDLSSESTVSRIRTEHFPLTLESARPSHTSQYLCASSWGLRGNQPQHFGDGTRLSIL.

This clone is a singleton in its sample. The chain recombines TRBV6-2 or TRBV6-3 with TRBJ1-5; D remains unclear. This CDR3 contains 16 residues. Per germline, CDR1 MNHEY and CDR2 SVGEGT. Trimming shortened V by 0 bases and J by 7 bases, and 16 bases separated the two germline ends. The CDR3, as DNA: TGTGCCAGCAGTTACTCCGCCTGGAGGATCGGACAGCCCCAGCATTTT. This encodes CASSYSAWRIGQPQHF.

The J gene is TRBJ1-1, the V gene TRBV29-1, with D unclear. Trimming pared 1 base from V and 2 bases from J, leaving 11 bases between. The CDR3 has 14 amino acids. Looked up from germline, CDR1 is SQVTM and CDR2 is ANQGSEA. As DNA, the CDR3 is TGCAGCGTTGAAGTGCGACTGAGTAACACTGAAGCTTTCTTT. The encoded protein is CSVEVRLSNTEAFF.

The chain is built from TRBV4-2 and TRBJ2-1, with TRBD2 matching over 7 bases. The V segment lost 4 bases and the J segment 6 bases; nucleotides outside the gene matches: 3. This CDR3 has 13 amino acids. Germline assignment: CDR1 LGHNA and CDR2 YNFKEQ. CDR3 sequence: CASSRGTTNEQFF. The CDR3 DNA is TGTGCCAGCAGCCGCGGGACTACCAATGAGCAGTTCTTC.

This sequence joins TRBV7-3 and TRBJ2-3; TRBD1 aligns across 11 bases. The CDR3 is 15 residues long. Germline assignment: CDR1 SGHTA and CDR2 FQGTGA. V was clipped by 2 bases and J by 7 bases; unmatched bases: 5. The CDR3 coding sequence is TGTGCCAGCAGCTTAGGGGACAGGGGGAGCTATACGCAGTATTTT. Its translation is CASSLGDRGSYTQYF.

This chain links TRBV3-1 (or the pseudogene TRBV3-2) with TRBJ1-5; D is undetermined. This CDR3 comprises 14 residues. Germline V gives CDR1 LGHDT, CDR2 YNNKEL (reference sequence). Trimming left V 0 bases short and J 5 bases short, with 8 bases between. Here the CDR3 reads CASSQDEGHQPQHF. CDR3 coding DNA: TGTGCCAGCAGCCAAGATGAGGGTCATCAGCCCCAGCATTTT.

There are many counts of this clone. The same CDR3 can be traced to other DNA sequences in this sample. The V and J genes are TRBV11-3 and TRBJ1-1; no clear D gene. CDR1 is SGHNT and CDR2 is YENEEA in the germline V gene. V shed 2 bases and J shed 6 bases, with 7 bases lying between them. The CDR3 is 12 residues long. In DNA form, the CDR3 reads TGTGCCAGCAGCTTAACCGGGGCTGAAGCTTTCTTT. The encoded protein is CASSLTGAEAFF.

The chain is built from TRBV6-5 and TRBJ1-1; D unclear. Germline CDR1 and CDR2: MNHEY and SVGAGI. The CDR3 sequence is 12 residues long. V was pared by 10 bases and J by 11 bases, with 20 bases between. The CDR3 DNA reads as TGTGCCACCATTTCCACGGGTAGGGTGGCTTTCTTT. It yields the protein CATISTGRVAFF.

Only a few counts were recorded for this clone. The V gene is TRBV5-1, the J gene TRBJ1-4; weak D call: TRBD1 (6 bases). Per the germline V gene, CDR1 is SGHRS and CDR2 is YFSETQ. This CDR3 is 15 amino acids long. With 5 bases removed from V and 0 bases from J, the gap between germline ends came to 11 bases. For the CDR3, the DNA is TGCGCCAGCAGAACGACAGGCCCAACTAATGAAAAACTGTTTTTT. This sequence encodes CASRTTGPTNEKLFF. Combining the CDR3 with reference TRBV5-1 and TRBJ1-4 gives the whole variable domain KAGVTQTPRYLIKTRGQQVTLSCSPISGHRSVSWYQQTPGQGLQFLFEYFSETQRNKGNFPGRFSGRQFSNSRSEMNVSTLELGDSALYLCASRTTGPTNEKLFFGSGTQLSVL.

CDR3 in DNA: TGTGCCACCAGCCACGACAGAGGGTCTGGAAACACCATATATTTT. This encodes CATSHDRGSGNTIYF. The chain combines TRBV15 with TRBJ1-3; D is possibly TRBD1 (5 bases). V lost 5 bases and J 1 base, leaving 12 bases between the germline ends. Germline-derived CDR1 and CDR2 are LNHNV and YYDKDF (reference sequence). The CDR3 is 15 residues long.

The gene calls are TRBV5-1 and TRBJ1-1; 10 bases fit TRBD1. The CDR3 covers 14 residues. Germline lookup yields CDR1 SGHRS and CDR2 YFSETQ. The J segment lost 4 bases and the V segment lost 5 bases, leaving 5 bases of the junction unmatched. As DNA, the CDR3 is TGCGCCAGCAGTAATGGACAGGGGGGCACTGAAGCTTTCTTT. Its translation is CASSNGQGGTEAFF.

As concerns this clone: Relative to the germline gene, one junction end is altered; a read error may explain this. This chain joins TRBV7-7 and TRBJ2-5; 7 positions agree with TRBD2. Germline CDR1 SSHAT, CDR2 FNYEAQ (reference sequence). CDR3 length: 13 residues. CDR3 DNA sequence: TGTGCTAGCAGCCGGGACTACAAAGAGACCCAGTACTTC. Translated, it gives CASSRDYKETQYF.

The V and J genes are TRBV7-2 and TRBJ2-7, with 7 positions matching TRBD1. J was trimmed by 2 bases and V by 2 bases; bases with no gene match: 3. The CDR3 consists of 14 residues. Germline-derived CDR1 and CDR2 are SGHTA and FQGNSA. CDR3 DNA: TGTGCCAGCAGCTTAATCGGGACAGCCTACGAGCAGTACTTC. It translates to CASSLIGTAYEQYF.

The chain carries TRBV12-3 or TRBV12-4 and TRBJ1-2; the D gene is possibly TRBD1 (6 bases). The CDR3 is 12 residues long. With 3 bases removed from V and 6 bases from J, the gap between germline ends came to 8 bases. As DNA, the CDR3 is TGTGCCAGCAGTTTCGGACAGCATGGCTACACCTTC. Translation gives CASSFGQHGYTF.

In its sample, this clone was seen once. CDR3: CSASSGGGTGELFF. The CDR3 region has the DNA TGCAGTGCTAGTTCAGGGGGAGGTACCGGGGAGCTGTTTTTT. The V call is TRBV20-1, the J call TRBJ2-2, with a tentative D call TRBD1 (7 bases). Trimming stripped 3 bases from V and 5 bases from J, with 13 bases between. CDR1 and CDR2 from the germline V gene are DFQATT and SNEGSKA (reference sequence). The CDR3 has 14 residues.

The genes are TRBV29-1 and TRBJ1-1; unclear D gene. The V end was cut by 4 bases, the J end by 3 bases, with 12 bases between. Germline-derived CDR1 and CDR2 are SQVTM and ANQGSEA. The CDR3 is 13 residues long. CDR3 nucleotide sequence: TGCAGCGTTGTGCTCATAAAGGACACTGAAGCTTTCTTT. Residues: CSVVLIKDTEAFF. Supplemented by reference TRBV29-1 and TRBJ1-1, the full variable domain reads SAVISQKPSRDICQRGTSLTIQCQVDSQVTMMFWYRQQPGQSLTLIATANQGSEATYESGFVIDKFPISRPNLTFSTLTVSNMSPEDSSIYLCSVVLIKDTEAFFGQGTRLTVV.

This rearrangement joins TRBV12-5 to TRBJ1-1; 8 bases align to TRBD1. CDR1 LGHNT and CDR2 FRNRAP come from the germline V gene. The CDR3 is 17 amino acids. With V trimmed by 1 base and J by 4 bases, 11 bases remained unmatched. The chain's CDR3 is CASGLDPITGGSTEAFF. For the CDR3, the DNA is TGTGCTAGTGGTTTGGACCCAATCACAGGGGGTAGCACTGAAGCTTTCTTT.